A selection of T cell receptor beta chains follows, all from one sample in a study of blood T cell repertoires in COVID-19. Data came from immunoSEQ multiplex PCR; TCRdb stores just in-frame clones and leaves some out. The sample records around 430,000 clones, roughly 88% being singletons. Input material: peripheral blood. Source of these receptors: a woman aged 45-65 years with COVID-19, enrolled during active disease. The CDR3 runs from the conserved cysteine through the conserved F or W. D genes are given only for firm matches. Size is omitted from some rows. Given values are once, few, many or a class for expanded clones.

V gene: TRBV19
clone size: .
J gene: TRBJ2-7
D gene: .
CDR3 DNA: TGTGCCAGTAGTATAGTCGACAGGATGGAGCAGTACTTC
CDR3 protein: CASSIVDRMEQYF

V gene: TRBV28
clone size: .
J gene: TRBJ1-1
D gene: .
CDR3 DNA: TGTGCCAGCAGTTTTTCAGGACTCGCCACTGAAGCTTTCTTT
CDR3 protein: CASSFSGLATEAFF

V gene: TRBV12-3/TRBV12-4
clone size: .
J gene: TRBJ1-5
D gene: .
CDR3 DNA: TGTGCCAGCTCAAGACAGGCCAATCAGCCCCAGCATTTT
CDR3 protein: CASSRQANQPQHF

V gene: TRBV28
clone size: .
J gene: TRBJ1-1
D gene: TRBD1
CDR3 DNA: TGTGCCAGCAGTTTCCGAAAGGGGGCCGTACAGAACACTGAAGCTTTCTTT
CDR3 protein: CASSFRKGAVQNTEAFF

V gene: TRBV19
clone size: .
J gene: TRBJ1-1
D gene: .
CDR3 DNA: TGTGCCAGTACCTGGGGACTTAACACTGAAGCTTTCTTT
CDR3 protein: CASTWGLNTEAFF

V gene: TRBV19
clone size: .
J gene: TRBJ2-7
D gene: TRBD1
CDR3 DNA: TGTGCCAGTAGTTGGGACAGGAGCTCCTACGAGCAGTACTTC
CDR3 protein: CASSWDRSSYEQYF

V gene: TRBV5-1
clone size: .
J gene: TRBJ1-1
D gene: TRBD1
CDR3 DNA: TGCGCCAGCAGCCCCCGACAGGGCCCGAACACTGAAGCTTTCTTT
CDR3 protein: CASSPRQGPNTEAFF

V gene: TRBV5-1
clone size: .
J gene: TRBJ2-2
D gene: .
CDR3 DNA: TGCGCCAGCAGCTTGACAGAGGGCACCGGGGAGCTGTTTTTT
CDR3 protein: CASSLTEGTGELFF

V gene: TRBV10-3
clone size: .
J gene: TRBJ2-3
D gene: TRBD2
CDR3 DNA: TGTGCCATCGGGCCCGCGGGGGTGGGGGGCACAGATACGCAGTATTTT
CDR3 protein: CAIGPAGVGGTDTQYF

V gene: TRBV5-5
clone size: .
J gene: TRBJ2-1
D gene: TRBD1
CDR3 DNA: TGTGCCAGCAGGACACAGGGGGCGTACTACAATGAGCAGTTCTTC
CDR3 protein: CASRTQGAYYNEQFF

V gene: TRBV4-1
clone size: .
J gene: TRBJ2-7
D gene: TRBD1
CDR3 DNA: TGCGCCAGCAGCCAAGATTCGATAAGGGACAGGGACGAGCAGTACTTC
CDR3 protein: CASSQDSIRDRDEQYF

V gene: TRBV28
clone size: .
J gene: TRBJ2-3
D gene: TRBD2
CDR3 DNA: TGTGCCAGCACCGCGGGAGGGGGTACGCAGTATTTT
CDR3 protein: CASTAGGGTQYF

V gene: TRBV7-9
clone size: .
J gene: TRBJ1-2
D gene: .
CDR3 DNA: TGTGCCAGCAGCCGAACAGGGATAGATGGCTACACCTTC
CDR3 protein: CASSRTGIDGYTF

V gene: TRBV3-1/TRBV3-2
clone size: .
J gene: TRBJ1-6
D gene: .
CDR3 DNA: TGTGCCAGCAGCCAAGATACAGGGATTTCACCCCTCCACTTT
CDR3 protein: CASSQDTGISPLHF

V gene: TRBV12-5
clone size: .
J gene: TRBJ2-7
D gene: TRBD1
CDR3 DNA: TGTGCTAGTTGGGCAGGGGGTAACGAGCAGTACTTC
CDR3 protein: CASWAGGNEQYF

V gene: TRBV10-3
clone size: .
J gene: TRBJ2-7
D gene: TRBD2
CDR3 DNA: TGTGCCATCAGTCCTGGACTAGCGGTCGAGCAGTACTTC
CDR3 protein: CAISPGLAVEQYF

V gene: TRBV27
clone size: .
J gene: TRBJ1-5
D gene: TRBD1
CDR3 DNA: TGTGCCAGCAGCCATGGACAGGGAAGCAATCAGCCCCAGCATTTT
CDR3 protein: CASSHGQGSNQPQHF

V gene: TRBV24-1
clone size: .
J gene: TRBJ2-1
D gene: TRBD1
CDR3 DNA: TGTGCCACCAGTGATGTACAGGGGGCTTACAATGAGCAGTTCTTC
CDR3 protein: CATSDVQGAYNEQFF

V gene: TRBV5-1
clone size: .
J gene: TRBJ2-3
D gene: TRBD1
CDR3 DNA: TGCGCCACCAAACCGGGACAGGGTATAGATACGCAGTATTTT
CDR3 protein: CATKPGQGIDTQYF

V gene: TRBV7-3
clone size: .
J gene: TRBJ2-2
D gene: TRBD2
CDR3 DNA: TGTGCCAGCAGCTTACAAGCGGGGAGTACCGGGGAGCTGTTTTTT
CDR3 protein: CASSLQAGSTGELFF

V gene: TRBV5-4
clone size: .
J gene: TRBJ2-1
D gene: TRBD1
CDR3 DNA: TGTGCCAGCAGCACCAAGACAGGGGGCGAGTACAATGAGCAGTTCTTC
CDR3 protein: CASSTKTGGEYNEQFF

V gene: TRBV6-1
clone size: .
J gene: TRBJ1-2
D gene: .
CDR3 DNA: TGTGCCAGCAGTGAAATGGCCGAATATGGCTACACCTTC
CDR3 protein: CASSEMAEYGYTF

V gene: TRBV9
clone size: .
J gene: TRBJ2-5
D gene: TRBD2
CDR3 DNA: TGTGCCAGCAGCCCCCCCCGCGGGGGGCTCCAAGAGACCCAGTACTTC
CDR3 protein: CASSPPRGGLQETQYF

V gene: TRBV19
clone size: once
J gene: TRBJ1-1
D gene: .
CDR3 DNA: TGTGCCACCGCTCCTAGAGGGAACACTGAAGCTTTCTTT
CDR3 protein: CATAPRGNTEAFF

V gene: TRBV18
clone size: .
J gene: TRBJ1-2
D gene: .
CDR3 DNA: TGTGCCAGCTCTCTGGTGGAGGACTATGGCTACACCTTC
CDR3 protein: CASSLVEDYGYTF

V gene: TRBV19
clone size: .
J gene: TRBJ2-7
D gene: .
CDR3 DNA: TGTGCCAGTAGCACTCGACAGACCTACGAGCAGTACTTC
CDR3 protein: CASSTRQTYEQYF

V gene: TRBV29-1
clone size: .
J gene: TRBJ2-5
D gene: .
CDR3 DNA: TGCAGCGTTGGTCAGGGTCAGGCGAAGGAGACCCAGTACTTC
CDR3 protein: CSVGQGQAKETQYF

V gene: TRBV5-4
clone size: .
J gene: TRBJ2-1
D gene: TRBD2
CDR3 DNA: TGTGCCAGCAGTTATGTAAGCGGGGGATCAAAGAATGAGCAGTTCTTC
CDR3 protein: CASSYVSGGSKNEQFF

V gene: TRBV7-9
clone size: .
J gene: TRBJ2-7
D gene: TRBD1
CDR3 DNA: TGTGCCAGCAGCTCGACAGGGACCGAGCAGTACTTC
CDR3 protein: CASSSTGTEQYF

V gene: TRBV5-1
clone size: .
J gene: TRBJ2-3
D gene: TRBD2
CDR3 DNA: TGCGCCAGCAGCGGAGAGACTAGCGGGGGCACAGATACGCAGTATTTT
CDR3 protein: CASSGETSGGTDTQYF

V gene: TRBV19
clone size: .
J gene: TRBJ2-3
D gene: .
CDR3 DNA: TGTGCCAGTAGTACCTACACAGATACGCAGTATTTT
CDR3 protein: CASSTYTDTQYF

V gene: TRBV5-4
clone size: .
J gene: TRBJ1-1
D gene: .
CDR3 DNA: TGTGCCAGCAGCCGCAGAGGGGGGAACACTGAAGCTTTCTTT
CDR3 protein: CASSRRGGNTEAFF

V gene: TRBV19
clone size: .
J gene: TRBJ2-2
D gene: .
CDR3 DNA: TGTGCCAGTAGTCTACAGGGTATTAAGAACACCGGGGAGCTGTTTTTT
CDR3 protein: CASSLQGIKNTGELFF

V gene: TRBV5-1
clone size: few
J gene: TRBJ2-7
D gene: .
CDR3 DNA: TGCGCCAGCAGCTTCAGGGGGGCTCTATACGAGCAGTACTTC
CDR3 protein: CASSFRGALYEQYF

V gene: TRBV5-6
clone size: .
J gene: TRBJ1-2
D gene: .
CDR3 DNA: TGTGCCAGCAGCTGGGGGAGCAGGGGCCTTACCTGGGACTATGGCTACACCTTC
CDR3 protein: CASSWGSRGLTWDYGYTF

V gene: TRBV2
clone size: .
J gene: TRBJ1-6
D gene: .
CDR3 DNA: TGTGCCAGCAGTGTGAGGGAGTCTTCAGTTAATTCACCCCTCCACTTT
CDR3 protein: CASSVRESSVNSPLHF

V gene: TRBV6-5
clone size: .
J gene: TRBJ1-1
D gene: TRBD1
CDR3 DNA: TGTGCCAGCAGCCGTGACAGGGTTACCAGTGAAGCTTTCTTT
CDR3 protein: CASSRDRVTSEAFF

V gene: TRBV9
clone size: once
J gene: TRBJ1-2
D gene: .
CDR3 DNA: TGTGCCAGCAGCGGACAGCGTCCCCACTATGGCTACACCTTC
CDR3 protein: CASSGQRPHYGYTF

V gene: TRBV3-1/TRBV3-2
clone size: .
J gene: TRBJ1-2
D gene: .
CDR3 DNA: TGTGCCAGCAGCCAAGTATTGTATGGCTACACCTTC
CDR3 protein: CASSQVLYGYTF

V gene: TRBV6-2/TRBV6-3
clone size: .
J gene: TRBJ2-4
D gene: .
CDR3 DNA: TGTGCCAGCAGTTACTCCAGGGACTGGAAAAACATTCAGTACTTC
CDR3 protein: CASSYSRDWKNIQYF

V gene: TRBV9
clone size: .
J gene: TRBJ2-3
D gene: TRBD2
CDR3 DNA: TGTGCCAGCAGCGTGGGACTAGCGGGGAACACAGATACGCAGTATTTT
CDR3 protein: CASSVGLAGNTDTQYF

V gene: TRBV19
clone size: .
J gene: TRBJ1-1
D gene: .
CDR3 DNA: TGTGCCAGTAGTATAGGCACAGTAAAAGCTTTCTTT
CDR3 protein: CASSIGTVKAFF

V gene: TRBV5-1
clone size: .
J gene: TRBJ1-3
D gene: .
CDR3 DNA: TGCGCCAGCAGCCCCGGGGACACCATATATTTT
CDR3 protein: CASSPGDTIYF

V gene: TRBV7-3
clone size: .
J gene: TRBJ1-6
D gene: TRBD1
CDR3 DNA: TGTGCCAGCAGCTTAGTCGGGACAGATCGTTCACCCCTCCACTTT
CDR3 protein: CASSLVGTDRSPLHF

V gene: TRBV7-9
clone size: .
J gene: TRBJ1-6
D gene: TRBD1
CDR3 DNA: TGTGCCAGCAGCTCCGGGACAGGGAGTTCACCCCTCCACTTT
CDR3 protein: CASSSGTGSSPLHF

V gene: TRBV4-1
clone size: .
J gene: TRBJ2-1
D gene: TRBD2
CDR3 DNA: TGCGCCAGCAGCCAAGGTCTAGCGGGGGGACCCACCTACAATGAGCAGTTCTTC
CDR3 protein: CASSQGLAGGPTYNEQFF

V gene: TRBV5-4
clone size: once
J gene: TRBJ2-2
D gene: .
CDR3 DNA: TGTGCCAGCAGCTGGACAGGGAGGGACACCGGGGAGCTGTTTTTT
CDR3 protein: CASSWTGRDTGELFF

V gene: TRBV30
clone size: once
J gene: TRBJ1-6
D gene: .
CDR3 DNA: TGTGCCTGCCACAGGCTTAATTCACCCCTCCACTTT
CDR3 protein: CACHRLNSPLHF

V gene: TRBV12-3/TRBV12-4
clone size: .
J gene: TRBJ1-1
D gene: .
CDR3 DNA: TGTGCCAGCAGCTACGGGACAGAAGCTTTCTTT
CDR3 protein: CASSYGTEAFF

V gene: TRBV7-8
clone size: once
J gene: TRBJ1-5
D gene: .
CDR3 DNA: TGTGCCAGCAGTAGGAATGGGGTGGAGGGACAGCCCCAGCATTTT
CDR3 protein: CASSRNGVEGQPQHF

V gene: TRBV9
clone size: .
J gene: TRBJ1-1
D gene: .
CDR3 DNA: TGTGCCAGCAGCGTAGTATCATCGGATGGAGTTGAAGCTTTCTTT
CDR3 protein: CASSVVSSDGVEAFF

V gene: TRBV6-5
clone size: .
J gene: TRBJ1-5
D gene: TRBD1
CDR3 DNA: TGTGCCAGCAGTCGGAAAGGACAGGGGACTCAGCCCCAGCATTTT
CDR3 protein: CASSRKGQGTQPQHF

V gene: TRBV15
clone size: once
J gene: TRBJ2-7
D gene: TRBD1
CDR3 DNA: TGTGCCACCATCCCAGAGGGGGGGGACAGGGACAACGAGCAGTACTTC
CDR3 protein: CATIPEGGDRDNEQYF